This T cell receptor beta chain was documented in a study of sequential checkpoint blockade in melanoma. The treatment is: randomized to nivolumab then ipilimumab (arm A) or the reverse (arm B). This clone was picked up one time. CDR3 size: 12 residues. Trimming left V 3 bases short and J 0 bases short, with 3 bases between. Germline loops: CDR1 SQVTM, CDR2 ANQGSEA. The protocol was immunoSEQ multiplex PCR, while the TCRdb copy is restricted to in-frame clones and leaves out a portion. The sample shows 35,000 to 45,000 clones, about four fifths of them seen only once. The sequence was obtained from a human donor with melanoma. This sequence joins TRBV29-1 and TRBJ2-1, with D unresolved. Sequenced here: CD8+ T cells sorted from blood (inferred from file names), sampled from a patient given nivolumab and ipilimumab in sequence. CDR3: CSVESSYNEQFF. For the CDR3, the DNA is TGCAGCGTTGAGAGCTCCTACAATGAGCAGTTCTTC.